These 27 T cell receptor beta chains were sequenced from one sample in a study of blood T cell repertoires in COVID-19. Measured with immunoSEQ multiplex PCR; TCRdb has only the in-frame clones, and not every one. The sample contains 230,000 or so clones, 65% to 85% of which appear only once. Sequences were obtained from PBMCs or T cells enriched from blood (not recorded which). These receptor sequences come from a man aged 50-60 years who had recovered from COVID-19.

The chain recombines TRBV3-1 (or the pseudogene TRBV3-2) with TRBJ1-3; 9 bases are shared with TRBD1. Germline V gene data show CDR1 as LGHDT and CDR2 as YNNKEL (reference sequence). The CDR3 runs to 16 residues. The V and J ends lost 3 bases and 0 bases, in that order; junction bases with no gene match: 3. The CDR3 DNA sequence: TGTGCCAGCAGCCAGGGACAGGGCGTCTCTGGAAACACCATATATTTT. It codes for CASSQGQGVSGNTIYF.

This chain joins TRBV5-1 and TRBJ2-2, with 11 nucleotides matching TRBD1. V lost 3 bases, J lost 0 bases, and 10 bases stayed unmatched. Germline V lookup: CDR1 SGHRS, CDR2 YFSETQ. This CDR3 comprises 19 residues. The CDR3 DNA sequence: TGCGCCAGCAGCTCCCCGGACAGGGGGCGATCCGCGAACACCGGGGAGCTGTTTTTT. It yields the protein CASSSPDRGRSANTGELFF.

This chain connects TRBV12-5 to TRBJ2-7; TRBD1 agrees at 10 bases. The V segment lost 2 bases and the J segment 4 bases; nucleotides outside the gene matches: 14. The CDR3 runs 18 residues. The germline CDR1 and CDR2 sequences are LGHNT and FRNRAP. The CDR3 is CASGLTPTGTGVFYEQYF. The DNA for the CDR3 is TGTGCTAGTGGTTTGACTCCAACCGGGACAGGGGTTTTTTACGAGCAGTACTTC.

CDR3 amino acids: CASSDSLAGETQYF. The DNA for the CDR3 is TGTGCCAGCAGTGACTCGCTAGCGGGGGAGACCCAGTACTTC. This chain connects TRBV2 to TRBJ2-5; 9 nucleotides match TRBD2. The trim removed 3 bases at V and 5 bases at J, leaving 4 bases unmatched. The CDR3 is made up of 14 amino acids. The germline gives CDR1 SNHLY, CDR2 FYNNEI.

V and J are TRBV18 and TRBJ2-2; TRBD2 might be the D (5 bases). V was trimmed by 2 bases and J by 6 bases, leaving 16 bases between them. The CDR3 consists of 16 residues. The germline CDR1 and CDR2 sequences are KGHSH and LQKENI. CDR3 sequence reads: CASSPTALAASGELFF. The CDR3 nucleotides read TGTGCCAGCTCACCAACCGCTCTAGCTGCGTCCGGGGAGCTGTTTTTT.

The chain has TRBV11-3 and TRBJ2-5; 7 bases are shared with TRBD2. V lost 1 base and J lost 4; bases outside the gene matches: 3. The CDR3 runs 14 residues. CDR1 SGHNT and CDR2 YENEEA come from the germline V gene. CDR3 sequence reads: CASSLGTSGETQYF. The CDR3, as DNA: TGTGCCAGCAGCTTAGGGACTAGTGGAGAGACCCAGTACTTC.

The chain employs TRBV20-1 and TRBJ1-2; tentative D call: TRBD1 (6 bases). CDR3 length equals 14 residues. The germline V and J ends were trimmed by 3 bases and 6 bases, with 17 bases remaining between them. Germline V gene lookup returns CDR1 DFQATT and CDR2 SNEGSKA (reference sequence). CDR3 residues: CSASIHQGTDGYTF. The CDR3 nucleotides are TGCAGTGCTAGTATACATCAGGGGACGGATGGCTACACCTTC.

This clone was observed once. The V and J genes are TRBV5-1 and TRBJ2-7, with 7 bases identical to TRBD1. The CDR3 consists of 18 residues. V was clipped by 0 bases and J by 4 bases; unmatched bases: 16. Looked up from germline, CDR1 is SGHRS and CDR2 is YFSETQ. In nucleotides, the CDR3 is TGCGCCAGCAGCTTGGCCCCACCCCAGACAGGGCAGCTGTACGAGCAGTACTTC. It codes for CASSLAPPQTGQLYEQYF.

This clone is a singleton in its sample. The chain uses TRBV11-3 and TRBJ1-2, with TRBD1 matching over 7 bases. The CDR3 contains 12 residues. With V trimmed by 3 bases and J by 7 bases, 2 bases remained unmatched. The germline gives CDR1 SGHNT, CDR2 YENEEA. CDR3 bases: TGTGCCAGCAGCTTTGACAGGGCTGGCTACACCTTC. Translation: CASSFDRAGYTF.

The J gene is TRBJ2-7, the V gene TRBV27, with D perhaps matching TRBD2 (5 bases). Germline V gene lookup returns CDR1 MNHEY and CDR2 SMNVEV (reference sequence). V shed 2 bases and J shed 3 bases, with 11 bases lying between them. There are 14 residues in the CDR3. This CDR3 reads CASSLGSGIYEQYF. In nucleotides, the CDR3 is TGTGCCAGCAGTTTAGGGAGCGGAATCTACGAGCAGTACTTC.

CDR3 nucleotide sequence: TGTGCCACCAGCAGAGGGAGCGGGGGGGGATACAATGAGCAGTTCTTC. Protein product: CATSRGSGGGYNEQFF. This chain connects TRBV15 to TRBJ2-1; 10 positions agree with TRBD2. This CDR3 has 16 residues. V shed 1 base, J shed 4 bases, and the junction held 4 bases outside the gene matches. The germline V gene has CDR1 LNHNV and CDR2 YYDKDF (reference sequence).

The V gene is TRBV7-9, the J gene TRBJ1-2; D might be TRBD1 (6 bases). The V end lost 5 bases, the J end lost 5 bases, and 12 bases lay between the germline ends. CDR1 and CDR2 from the germline V gene are SEHNR and FQNEAQ (reference sequence). The CDR3 spans 13 residues. The CDR3 spells CASSPQGGYGYTF. DNA of the CDR3: TGTGCCAGCAGCCCACAAGGGGGTTATGGCTACACCTTC.

This chain uses TRBV6-5 with TRBJ1-1, with TRBD1 identical over 7 bases. Germline V gene data show CDR1 as MNHEY and CDR2 as SVGAGI. The V gene end was trimmed by 6 bases and the J gene end by 3 bases; junction bases not matched to a gene: 10. The CDR3 is 15 amino acids. The CDR3 bases are TGTGCCAGCAGACCATTAGACAGGGACCACACTGAAGCTTTCTTT. This gives the protein CASRPLDRDHTEAFF.

The chain is built from TRBV5-1 and TRBJ2-7, with 8 bases that match TRBD2. J gave up 0 bases and V 3 bases, and 11 bases lay outside the gene matches. This CDR3 contains 17 residues. Germline CDR1 is SGHRS and CDR2 is YFSETQ. Here the CDR3 DNA reads TGCGCCAGCAGCTCGTATGGACTAGCTAGTTTCTCCTACGAGCAGTACTTC. Encoded protein: CASSSYGLASFSYEQYF.

This clone was counted only a few times. The J gene is TRBJ1-3, the V gene TRBV7-8; D is possibly TRBD1 (6 bases). Trimming removed 5 bases from V and 7 bases from J, with 15 bases in between. CDR1 and CDR2 (germline): SGHVS, FQNEAQ. The CDR3 runs 14 residues. CDR3 DNA: TGTGCCAGCAGCGAGGACAGACCCCTGAACACCATATATTTT. Translating it yields CASSEDRPLNTIYF.

The J gene is TRBJ1-2, the V gene TRBV11-2, with 8 bases that match TRBD1. The CDR3 spans 16 residues. Germline-derived CDR1 and CDR2 are SGHAT and FQNNGV. V lost 5 bases, J lost 6 bases, and 14 bases stayed unmatched. The CDR3 loop reads CASSLFPRGRPDGYTF. The CDR3, as DNA: TGTGCCAGCAGCCTATTCCCCAGGGGGCGCCCCGATGGCTACACCTTC.

The V call is TRBV28, the J call TRBJ1-3; D remains ambiguous. V was clipped by 4 bases and J by 0 bases, with 7 bases between them. Germline V gene sequence: CDR1 MDHEN, CDR2 SYDVKM. CDR3 size: 14 residues. In nucleotides, the CDR3 is TGTGCCAGCAGTTCCACTCGCTCTGGAAACACCATATATTTT. Translation gives CASSSTRSGNTIYF.

J is TRBJ2-1 and V is TRBV28, with TRBD2 identical over 12 bases. Germline V lookup: CDR1 MDHEN, CDR2 SYDVKM. V trimming: 5 bases; J trimming: 4 bases; junction bases outside the gene matches: 3. This CDR3 is built from 15 residues. The CDR3 here is CASSPLAGGYNEQFF. As DNA, the CDR3 is TGTGCCAGCAGTCCCCTAGCGGGAGGGTACAATGAGCAGTTCTTC.

J is TRBJ2-7 and V is TRBV10-2; 7 bases line up with TRBD1. The V segment lost 3 bases and the J segment 1 base; nucleotides outside the gene matches: 6. CDR1 and CDR2 (germline): WSHSY, SAAADI. This CDR3 has 15 amino acids. The CDR3 nucleotides read TGCGCCAGCAGTGATTACCGGGACAGATCCTACGAGCAGTACTTC. Translation gives CASSDYRDRSYEQYF.

The CDR3 protein is CASRKGYGGRTDTQYF. The CDR3 DNA sequence: TGTGCCAGCAGAAAAGGGTACGGGGGGAGGACAGATACGCAGTATTTT. The chain links TRBV7-6 to TRBJ2-3; TRBD2 aligns across 7 bases. CDR3 length equals 16 residues. Germline CDR1 and CDR2: SGHVS and FNYEAQ. Germline trimming cut 6 bases from V and 3 bases from J; bases unmatched to any gene: 12.

The chain recombines TRBV15 with TRBJ2-2, with 10 bases that match TRBD2. Germline values: CDR1 LNHNV, CDR2 YYDKDF (reference sequence). The CDR3 is 16 amino acids. V shed 8 bases, J shed 4 bases, and the junction held 10 bases outside the gene matches. CDR3 amino acids: CATDSRASGGTGELFF. The CDR3 DNA reads as TGTGCCACCGACTCCAGGGCTAGCGGGGGCACCGGGGAGCTGTTTTTT.

CDR3 nucleotide sequence: TGTGCCAGCAGTTCGCCCCCTAGCGGATCCTACAATGAGCAGTTCTTC. It encodes CASSSPPSGSYNEQFF. The chain recombines TRBV28 with TRBJ2-1; 7 bases line up with TRBD2. The CDR3 consists of 16 residues. With 4 bases clipped from V and 1 base from J, the junction kept 7 bases outside the gene matches. CDR1 is MDHEN, CDR2 SYDVKM, per germline.

The V and J genes are TRBV7-9 and TRBJ2-7; 9 nucleotides line up with TRBD1. Germline CDR1 is SEHNR and CDR2 is FQNEAQ (reference sequence). The CDR3 extends over 16 amino acids. Germline trimming cut 5 bases from V and 1 base from J; bases unmatched to any gene: 9. The CDR3 nucleotides are TGTGCCAGCAGCCCCCTAACGGGACAGGGATCCTACGAGCAGTACTTC. It translates to CASSPLTGQGSYEQYF.

The chain recombines TRBV11-2 with TRBJ1-1; TRBD1 matches 7 bases. The CDR3 spans 13 residues. The germline V gene has CDR1 SGHAT and CDR2 FQNNGV. V shed 3 bases, J shed 4 bases, and the junction held 2 bases outside the gene matches. CDR3 region: CASSFDRATEAFF. Here the CDR3 DNA reads TGTGCCAGCAGCTTTGACAGGGCCACTGAAGCTTTCTTT.

This chain uses TRBV11-2 with TRBJ2-1; a weak D match, TRBD2 (5 bases). V was shortened by 5 bases and J by 14 bases, with 22 bases between the two germline ends. This CDR3 contains 14 residues. The germline gives CDR1 SGHAT, CDR2 FQNNGV. The CDR3 DNA reads TGTGCCAGCAGCCCCTCGGACCCCTTGGAGGACGAGTTCTTC. Translated, it gives CASSPSDPLEDEFF.

The chain carries TRBV6-5 and TRBJ2-7, with TRBD2 identical over 9 bases. There are 14 residues in the CDR3. Per the germline V gene, CDR1 is MNHEY and CDR2 is SVGAGI. V shed 7 bases, J shed 2 bases, and the junction held 6 bases outside the gene matches. CDR3 protein: CASTRGGVTYEQYF. The CDR3 region has the DNA TGTGCCAGCACCCGCGGGGGGGTCACCTACGAGCAGTACTTC.

This clone was recorded once. V and J are TRBV14 and TRBJ2-5, with 9 positions matching TRBD2. The ends lost 4 bases at V and 4 bases at J; junction bases unmatched: 16. This CDR3 is built from 18 residues. Germline V CDR1 and CDR2: SGHDN, FVKESK. For the CDR3, the DNA is TGTGCCAGCAGCCCCCTAGCGGGGTCCCTCAGGAGTAGAGAGACCCAGTACTTC. Its translation is CASSPLAGSLRSRETQYF.